Below are 25 T cell receptor beta chains sequenced from a single sample in a study of cytomegalovirus exposure and HLA in healthy donors. A multiplex PCR was run with 60 Vbeta primers and 13 Jbeta primers. Measured with immunoSEQ multiplex PCR; TCRdb has only the in-frame clones, and not every one. The table includes 200,000 to 250,000 clones, 85% to 90% detected once. The specimen was PBMCs. Receptor source: a human donor in good health.

The chain links TRBV5-1 to TRBJ2-7; TRBD1 matches at 9 bases. This CDR3 comprises 14 residues. V lost 2 bases, J lost 3 bases, and 3 bases stayed unmatched. CDR1 SGHRS and CDR2 YFSETQ come from the germline V gene. This CDR3 is CASSFSGQGYEQYF. Written as DNA, the CDR3 is TGCGCCAGCAGCTTTTCGGGACAGGGCTACGAGCAGTACTTC.

The chain couples TRBV30 to TRBJ2-2; TRBD2 might be the D (5 bases). Germline assignment: CDR1 GTSNPN and CDR2 SVGIG (reference sequence). The V gene lost 2 bases and the J gene lost 5 bases, with 9 bases spanning the gap. This CDR3 comprises 13 residues. The chain's CDR3 is CAWSRGWTGELFF. For the CDR3, the DNA is TGTGCCTGGAGTCGGGGTTGGACCGGGGAGCTGTTTTTT.

CDR3 region: CASSLETSFAETQYF. DNA for the CDR3: TGTGCCAGCAGCTTAGAAACTAGCTTCGCGGAGACCCAGTACTTC. The chain uses TRBV7-9 and TRBJ2-5; possible D gene TRBD2, 6 bases. Trimming cost V 1 base and J 5 bases, with 14 bases left between them. CDR3 length: 15 amino acids. Germline V gene data show CDR1 as SEHNR and CDR2 as FQNEAQ (reference sequence).

The chain employs TRBV6-5 and TRBJ2-1, with TRBD2 matching over 8 bases. The V gene's germline CDR1 is MNHEY and CDR2 SVGAGI. Germline trimming cut 6 bases from V and 1 base from J; bases unmatched to any gene: 5. The CDR3 runs 15 residues. CDR3 region: CASRDSGISYNEQFF. The CDR3 nucleotides read TGTGCCAGCAGGGATAGCGGGATATCCTACAATGAGCAGTTCTTC.

This chain uses TRBV5-1 with TRBJ2-1, with 7 bases lining up with TRBD2. CDR3 size: 17 residues. CDR1 SGHRS and CDR2 YFSETQ come from the germline V gene. Trimming at V came to 0 bases and at J to 6 bases, leaving 12 bases not matched to a gene. The CDR3 bases are TGCGCCAGCAGCTTGGACGTAAGCGGGGCCGTTTTCAATGAGCAGTTCTTC. This codes for CASSLDVSGAVFNEQFF.

The chain combines TRBV7-9 with TRBJ1-3; TRBD1 is a possible D gene (6 bases). CDR3 length equals 17 residues. V dropped 2 bases and J dropped 1 base, with 15 bases sitting between them. Germline assignment: CDR1 SEHNR and CDR2 FQNEAQ (reference sequence). The CDR3 coding sequence is TGTGCCAGCAGCTTATGGGATATCACAGGGTCTGGAAACACCATATATTTT. Protein: CASSLWDITGSGNTIYF. Based on the CDR3 plus reference TRBV7-9 and TRBJ1-3, the full variable domain is DTGVSQNPRHKITKRGQNVTFRCDPISEHNRLYWYRQTLGQGPEFLTYFQNEAQLEKSRLLSDRFSAERPKGSFSTLEIQRTEQGDSAMYLCASSLWDITGSGNTIYFGEGSWLTVV.

This clone came up once. This chain joins TRBV19 and TRBJ1-1; TRBD1 aligns across 8 bases. Per germline, CDR1 LNHDA and CDR2 SQIVND (reference sequence). The CDR3 consists of 14 residues. V shed 4 bases, J shed 4 bases, and the junction held 5 bases outside the gene matches. The CDR3 loop is CASSTRQGPTEAFF. The CDR3 DNA reads as TGTGCCAGTAGTACTCGACAGGGGCCCACTGAAGCTTTCTTT.

The chain joins TRBV5-1 to TRBJ2-5, with 9 nucleotides matching TRBD1. This CDR3 comprises 14 residues. With V trimmed by 3 bases and J by 6 bases, 6 bases remained unmatched. The germline V gene encodes CDR1 SGHRS and CDR2 YFSETQ. CDR3 nucleotides: TGCGCCAGCAGCTCTACAGGGGGCGTGAAGACCCAGTACTTC. It is translated as CASSSTGGVKTQYF.

This chain joins TRBV5-4 and TRBJ2-2; no reliable D call. The CDR3 contains 16 residues. Germline CDR1 is SGHNT and CDR2 is YYREEE (reference sequence). Trimming stripped 0 bases from V and 4 bases from J, with 13 bases between. The DNA of the CDR3 is TGTGCCAGCAGCTTGGCCCCGTCGGTCGGCACCGGGGAGCTGTTTTTT. This gives the protein CASSLAPSVGTGELFF.

The chain is built from TRBV12-5 and TRBJ2-2; tentatively, D is TRBD1 (5 bases). Trimming removed 0 bases from V and 5 bases from J, with 13 bases in between. This CDR3 spans 16 amino acids. CDR1 is LGHNT and CDR2 is FRNRAP in the germline V gene. In DNA, the CDR3 is TGTGCTAGTGGTTTGGTAGTAACAGGTCGTACCGGGGAGCTGTTTTTT. It is translated as CASGLVVTGRTGELFF.

The chain links TRBV27 to TRBJ2-7; TRBD1 agrees at 7 bases. CDR1 is MNHEY and CDR2 is SMNVEV in the germline V gene (reference sequence). V was clipped by 0 bases and J by 3 bases; unmatched bases: 11. The CDR3 extends over 17 amino acids. DNA for the CDR3: TGTGCCAGCAGTTTATCCCGGGACAGAGCCCGTTACTACGAGCAGTACTTC. Translated, it gives CASSLSRDRARYYEQYF.

This clone was picked up a small number of times. V usage is TRBV7-9 and J usage is TRBJ1-1; no firm D call. Germline CDR1 SEHNR, CDR2 FQNEAQ (reference sequence). Trimming left V 1 base short and J 7 bases short, with 16 bases between. The CDR3 length is 15 residues. This CDR3 reads CASSLVKTSPYEAFF. The CDR3 bases are TGTGCCAGCAGCTTAGTCAAGACATCCCCCTATGAAGCTTTCTTT.

The gene calls are TRBV7-2 and TRBJ2-2, with 10 nucleotides matching TRBD2. CDR1 and CDR2 (germline): SGHTA, FQGNSA. The CDR3 is 15 amino acids. With 2 bases clipped from V and 7 bases from J, the junction kept 4 bases outside the gene matches. CDR3 residues: CASSLFLAGVGELFF. The CDR3 DNA sequence: TGTGCCAGCAGCTTATTCCTAGCGGGAGTCGGGGAGCTGTTTTTT. Supplemented by reference TRBV7-2 and TRBJ2-2, the full variable domain reads GAGVSQSPSNKVTEKGKDVELRCDPISGHTALYWYRQSLGQGLEFLIYFQGNSAPDKSGLPSDRFSAERTGGSVSTLTIQRTQQEDSAVYLCASSLFLAGVGELFFGEGSRLTVL.

This clone appeared once. The same CDR3 is also encoded by other DNA sequences in this sample. The chain is built from TRBV2 and TRBJ1-1; no reliable D call. The CDR3 runs to 13 residues. In germline, CDR1 is SNHLY, CDR2 FYNNEI. Deletions cut 3 bases from V and 2 bases from J, with 7 bases between. The CDR3 region is CASSEEGNTEAFF. The CDR3 coding sequence is TGTGCCAGCAGTGAGGAGGGAAACACTGAAGCTTTCTTT.

This chain joins TRBV6-6 and TRBJ2-1; TRBD2 aligns across 7 bases. The CDR3 spans 15 residues. Germline CDR1 MNHNY, CDR2 SVGAGI (reference sequence). V dropped 4 bases and J dropped 8; count of bases not matched to a gene: 11. The CDR3 is CASSFVGRVFDEQFF. The CDR3 region has the DNA TGTGCCAGCAGTTTCGTGGGGAGGGTGTTTGATGAGCAGTTCTTC.

The chain is built from TRBV5-6 and TRBJ1-2; 8 bases align to TRBD1. Per the germline V gene, CDR1 is SGHDT and CDR2 is YYEEEE. Trimming at V came to 3 bases and at J to 7 bases, leaving 5 bases not matched to a gene. The CDR3 consists of 13 residues. CDR3 nucleotide sequence: TGTGCCAGCAGCTGGGACAGGCTTCCTGGCTACACCTTC. Its translation: CASSWDRLPGYTF.

This clone was found a few times. This sequence joins TRBV6-5 and TRBJ1-4; 8 nucleotides align to TRBD1. Germline V gene data show CDR1 as MNHEY and CDR2 as SVGAGI. This CDR3 is built from 14 residues. J lost 5 bases, V lost 8 bases, and 7 bases had no gene match. For the CDR3, the DNA is TGTGCCAGCGGCGTCGGGACAGGCAATGAAAAACTGTTTTTT. This encodes CASGVGTGNEKLFF.

V and J are TRBV11-2 and TRBJ2-7; tentative D call: TRBD1 (6 bases). Trimming removed 5 bases at V and 0 bases at J, with 14 bases between. From germline, CDR1 is SGHAT and CDR2 FQNNGV. CDR3 length: 15 amino acids. In DNA form, the CDR3 reads TGTGCCAGCAGCCAGGGGCAGGGAAGCTCCTACGAGCAGTACTTC. It yields the protein CASSQGQGSSYEQYF. The variable domain in full, completed from reference TRBV11-2 and TRBJ2-7, reads EAGVAQSPRYKIIEKRQSVAFWCNPISGHATLYWYQQILGQGPKLLIQFQNNGVVDDSQLPKDRFSAERLKGVDSTLKIQPAKLEDSAVYLCASSQGQGSSYEQYFGPGTRLTVT.

As regards this clone: The junction departs from germline at one end; a sequencing error may be responsible. The J gene is TRBJ2-3, the V gene TRBV7-7; perhaps TRBD2 as D (5 bases). This CDR3 has 14 residues. Germline V gene data show CDR1 as SSHAT and CDR2 as FNYEAQ (reference sequence). The CDR3 region has the DNA TGTGCTAGCAGCTTCTCGGCGGGCGCAGATACGCAGTATTTT. Translation gives CASSFSAGADTQYF.

The chain has TRBV5-6 and TRBJ2-7; 10 bases are shared with TRBD1. Trimming took 4 bases from V and 5 from J; bases not matched to a gene: 15. This CDR3 spans 17 amino acids. Germline CDR1 is SGHDT and CDR2 is YYEEEE. The CDR3: CASSPQVWGQGKDEQYF. The CDR3 DNA reads as TGTGCCAGCAGCCCCCAAGTTTGGGGACAGGGGAAGGACGAGCAGTACTTC.

CDR3 protein: CAITQGNSYEQYF. The CDR3 nucleotides are TGTGCCATCACCCAGGGGAACTCCTACGAGCAGTACTTC. This rearrangement joins TRBV10-3 to TRBJ2-7; possible D gene TRBD1, 6 bases. The germline V gene encodes CDR1 ENHRY and CDR2 SYGVKD. This CDR3 region has 13 residues. Trimming shortened V by 7 bases and J by 0 bases, and 10 bases separated the two germline ends.

This chain connects TRBV6-5 to TRBJ2-5; D may be TRBD2 (6 bases). The J call may be incorrect, as the DNA end agrees better with TRBJ2-7. Germline V gene data show CDR1 as MNHEY and CDR2 as SVGAGI. CDR3 size: 13 residues. The CDR3: CASSQTSTYEQYF. The CDR3 DNA reads as TGTGCCAGCAGTCAGACTAGTACTTACGAGCAGTACTTC.

This clone was detected once. This chain joins TRBV7-9 and TRBJ2-7; 8 positions match TRBD2. The germline gives CDR1 SEHNR, CDR2 FQNEAQ (reference sequence). The CDR3 has 15 amino acids. V gave up 2 bases and J gave up 1 base; unmatched junction bases: 4. The CDR3 here is CASSLLSGRSYEQYF. The CDR3 region has the DNA TGTGCCAGCAGCTTACTCAGCGGGAGATCCTACGAGCAGTACTTC.

This rearrangement joins TRBV5-6 to TRBJ1-4; D is possibly TRBD1 (6 bases). This CDR3 is 18 amino acids long. CDR1 is SGHDT, CDR2 YYEEEE, per germline. V lost 1 base to trimming and J lost 7 bases, with 23 bases between them. CDR3 loop: CASSLWGGEGDQGEKLFF. The CDR3 DNA sequence: TGTGCCAGCAGCTTGTGGGGGGGGGAGGGGGACCAGGGTGAAAAACTGTTTTTT.

This clone was detected once. The chain carries TRBV29-1 and TRBJ2-1, with 8 bases lining up with TRBD1. CDR1 and CDR2 (germline): SQVTM, ANQGSEA. The V gene end was trimmed by 4 bases and the J gene end by 5 bases; junction bases not matched to a gene: 7. This CDR3 spans 14 amino acids. CDR3 sequence: CSVARQGINNEQFF. Here the CDR3 DNA reads TGCAGCGTTGCACGACAGGGGATTAACAATGAGCAGTTCTTC.